The 5 T cell receptor beta chains given below trace back to one sample, sequenced in a study of blood T cell repertoires in COVID-19 (dated by TCRdb to the early 2020s). The library relied on the immunoSEQ multiplex PCR assay. TCRdb's version of the immuneACCESS table is confined to in-frame rearrangements and falls short of the full clone set. An unresolved V gene accounts for under half of the shortfall where checked; the remainder is of unknown origin. Here the sample has 140,000 to 150,000 clones; roughly 81% occur a single time. Clones ranked in the top ten supply about 2.6% of the sample. The sequenced material came from peripheral blood. The receptors come from a human donor with acute or convalescent COVID-19. The donor label of this sample is uncertain.

The J gene is TRBJ1-1, the V gene TRBV7-2; D is uncertain. Trimming took 5 bases from V and 0 from J, leaving 7 bases between them. Germline-derived CDR1 and CDR2 are SGHTA and FQGNSA. This CDR3 is 13 amino acids long. CDR3 sequence: CASSPQLNTEAFF. The CDR3 nucleotides are TGTGCCAGCAGCCCACAACTGAACACTGAAGCTTTCTTT.

The gene calls are TRBV4-1 and TRBJ1-5; D gene uncertain. V lost 3 bases, J lost 3 bases, and 15 bases lay in between. CDR3 length: 16 residues. Germline V gives CDR1 MGHRA, CDR2 YSYEKL. The CDR3 DNA follows: TGCGCCAGCAGCCAGCGACGCGAGGGATTCAATCAGCCCCAGCATTTT. Protein: CASSQRREGFNQPQHF.

This chain links TRBV2 with TRBJ1-5; D ambiguous. Germline-derived CDR1 and CDR2 are SNHLY and FYNNEI. Trimming left V 4 bases short and J 0 bases short, with 10 bases between. The CDR3 consists of 15 residues. The CDR3 nucleotides read TGTGCCAGCAGTGTATCCCTCTATAGCAATCAGCCCCAGCATTTT. Translation gives CASSVSLYSNQPQHF.

A few counts support this clone. The genes are TRBV4-1 and TRBJ2-6; D perhaps matches TRBD2 (5 bases). Germline CDR1 MGHRA, CDR2 YSYEKL. This CDR3 has 17 residues. Deletions cut 0 bases from V and 2 bases from J, with 11 bases between. The CDR3 region has the DNA TGCGCCAGCAGCCAAGATTTTGAGGGTACTGGGGCCAACGTCCTGACTTTC. Amino acid sequence: CASSQDFEGTGANVLTF.

This chain joins TRBV7-2 and TRBJ1-2; tentatively, D is TRBD1 (6 bases). CDR1 is SGHTA and CDR2 is FQGNSA in the germline V gene. The CDR3 has 14 amino acids. With 0 bases removed from V and 4 bases from J, the gap between germline ends came to 9 bases. The chain's CDR3 is CASSLARGGYGYTF. The CDR3 DNA sequence: TGTGCCAGCAGCTTAGCGAGGGGGGGCTATGGCTACACCTTC.